The 20 T cell receptor beta chains presented below share a single source sample, sequenced in a study of response to subunit inactivated influenza vaccine. TCRdb reanalysed the RT-PCR reads using MiXCR and keeps one entry per CDR3 protein. The table lists under 800,000 distinct CDR3 sequences, approximately 15% of them singletons. The input for sequencing was PBMCs from blood, taken roughly 15 days before vaccination. These receptors came from a man aged 50 to 59 who received an inactivated influenza vaccine.

This clonotype has more than one count but fewer than ten. This chain joins TRBV12-3 or TRBV12-4 and TRBJ2-1; 9 nucleotides agree with TRBD2. The CDR3 extends over 16 amino acids. V lost 1 base and J lost 4; bases outside the gene matches: 5. The CDR3 loop is CASSLGSGRQYNEQFF. CDR3 in DNA: TGTGCCAGCAGTTTAGGGAGCGGGAGGCAATACAATGAGCAGTTCTTC.

The table lists this clonotype with a few counts. The J gene is TRBJ2-7, the V gene TRBV11-2, with a weak D call TRBD1 (6 bases). CDR3 size: 17 residues. V lost 5 bases to trimming and J lost 1 base, with 21 bases between them. Germline V gene sequence: CDR1 SGHAT, CDR2 FQNNGV. The CDR3 nucleotides are TGTGCCAGCAGCCACGTTAACAGGGAAGATGGATCCTACGAGCAGTACTTC. This encodes CASSHVNREDGSYEQYF.

The gene calls are TRBV18 and TRBJ2-1, with D uncertain. The germline V and J ends were trimmed by 0 bases and 9 bases, with 12 bases remaining between them. The CDR3 is 14 residues long. Germline assignment: CDR1 KGHSH and CDR2 LQKENI. The CDR3 sequence is CASSPPARLGEQFF. The CDR3 DNA follows: TGTGCCAGCTCACCACCGGCACGGCTTGGTGAGCAGTTCTTC.

The CDR3 bases are TGTGCCACAGCGGGGCCGACTCCCTACGAGCAGTACTTC. It codes for CATAGPTPYEQYF. The J gene is TRBJ2-7, the V gene TRBV10-3, with 7 positions matching TRBD2. V shed 10 bases and J 2 bases; nucleotides not matched to a gene: 8. CDR3 length: 13 amino acids. Germline V gene data show CDR1 as ENHRY and CDR2 as SYGVKD.

The CDR3 spells CASSQGPGENRNTQYF. The CDR3 DNA follows: TGCGCCAGCAGCCAAGGCCCGGGTGAGAACCGGAATACGCAGTATTTT. The J gene is TRBJ2-3, the V gene TRBV4-1; unclear D gene. Looked up from germline, CDR1 is MGHRA and CDR2 is YSYEKL. The V end was cut by 1 base, the J end by 7 bases, with 18 bases between. The CDR3 spans 16 residues.

The J gene is TRBJ2-1, the V gene TRBV4-3; D may be TRBD1 (5 bases). This CDR3 spans 15 amino acids. Trimming left V 0 bases short and J 6 bases short, with 12 bases between. The germline gives CDR1 LGHNA, CDR2 YSLEER. DNA for the CDR3: TGCGCCAGCAGCCAAGATTGGGGCAGCTTCAATGAGCAGTTCTTC. Translation gives CASSQDWGSFNEQFF.

This chain joins TRBV14 and TRBJ2-2, with D hard to call. V was pared by 0 bases and J by 6 bases, with 11 bases between. The CDR3 is 15 amino acids. Germline CDR1 is SGHDN and CDR2 is FVKESK. Written as DNA, the CDR3 is TGTGCCAGCAGCCAAGATATGTGGAGAGCCGGGGAGCTGTTTTTT. Residues: CASSQDMWRAGELFF.

In this sample, this clonotype turned up a few times. The genes are TRBV6-1 and TRBJ2-2; 12 positions match TRBD1. V shed 7 bases and J 6 bases; nucleotides not matched to a gene: 3. The germline V gene has CDR1 MNHNS and CDR2 SASEGT. This CDR3 has 14 amino acids. CDR3 residues: CASTGTGGSGELFF. Written as DNA, the CDR3 is TGTGCCAGCACCGGGACAGGGGGCTCCGGGGAGCTGTTTTTT.

The V call is TRBV12-3 or TRBV12-4, the J call TRBJ2-1; 9 bases map to TRBD1. V was pared by 0 bases and J by 4 bases, with 19 bases of the junction left unmatched. CDR3 size: 21 residues. The CDR3 here is CASSLAPGTGLSAASYNEQFF. CDR3 in DNA: TGTGCCAGCAGTTTAGCGCCCGGGACAGGGCTCTCAGCTGCGTCTTACAATGAGCAGTTCTTC.

Ten or more counts support this clonotype. The chain carries TRBV29-1 and TRBJ1-2; no firm D call. The V gene lost 6 bases and the J gene lost 5 bases, with 13 bases spanning the gap. CDR3 length equals 12 residues. The germline CDR1 and CDR2 sequences are SQVTM and ANQGSEA. CDR3 sequence reads: CSVTALGYGYTF. CDR3 sequence (DNA): TGCAGCGTAACTGCCCTTGGTTATGGCTACACCTTC.

In this sample, this clonotype turned up a few times. J is TRBJ2-1 and V is TRBV7-8, with D perhaps TRBD2 (6 bases). Germline CDR1 SGHVS, CDR2 FQNEAQ. This CDR3 spans 16 amino acids. Trimming cost V 5 bases and J 9 bases, with 23 bases left between them. The CDR3 protein is CASSQGWDSRTVEQFF. CDR3 nucleotide sequence: TGTGCCAGCAGCCAAGGTTGGGACTCCCGAACAGTTGAGCAGTTCTTC.

This clonotype turned up a few times. The rearrangement uses TRBV5-5 and TRBJ2-5; no definite D call. The germline V gene encodes CDR1 SGHKS and CDR2 YYEKEE (reference sequence). The V and J ends lost 2 bases and 2 bases respectively, with 10 bases between them. The CDR3 has 14 amino acids. The CDR3 reads CASSFFSVQETQYF. In DNA, the CDR3 is TGTGCCAGCAGCTTTTTTTCGGTACAAGAGACCCAGTACTTC. Drawing the rest from reference TRBV5-5 and TRBJ2-5, the complete variable domain is DAGVTQSPTHLIKTRGQQVTLRCSPISGHKSVSWYQQVLGQGPQFIFQYYEKEERGRGNFPDRFSARQFPNYSSELNVNALLLGDSALYLCASSFFSVQETQYFGPGTRLLVL.

This chain joins TRBV6-1 and TRBJ1-4; D is unclear. Germline V CDR1 and CDR2: MNHNS, SASEGT. Trimming left V 4 bases short and J 6 bases short, with 12 bases between. This CDR3 has 14 amino acids. CDR3 coding DNA: TGTGCCAGCAGTGGCGAAATTGGGGATGAAAAACTGTTTTTT. Amino acids: CASSGEIGDEKLFF.

On this clonotype: A read error may explain this, as a much larger clone is one base away. The chain joins TRBV20-1 to TRBJ2-7; no definite D call. The germline V gene encodes CDR1 DFQATT and CDR2 SNEGSKA (reference sequence). V dropped 3 bases and J dropped 2 bases, with 11 bases sitting between them. The CDR3 contains 13 residues. This CDR3 reads CSASRYYPYEQYF. DNA for the CDR3: TGCAGTGCTAGCAGGTACTATCCCTACGAGCAGTACTTC.

In this sample, this clonotype turned up a few times. The rearrangement joins TRBV19 to TRBJ2-1; D is possibly TRBD1 or TRBD2 (5 bases each). The CDR3 is 14 residues long. Germline loops: CDR1 LNHDA, CDR2 SQIVND (reference sequence). The germline V and J ends were trimmed by 5 bases and 3 bases, with 11 bases remaining between them. The CDR3 here is CASSLRDHYNEQFF. The DNA for the CDR3 is TGTGCCAGTAGTCTCCGGGACCACTACAATGAGCAGTTCTTC.

Only a few counts were recorded for this clonotype. The chain has TRBV4-1 and TRBJ2-5, with 9 bases aligning to TRBD2. The CDR3 consists of 16 residues. Trimming cost V 0 bases and J 1 base; bases outside gene matches: 3. Germline V gene lookup returns CDR1 MGHRA and CDR2 YSYEKL. This chain's CDR3 is CASSQEERGVQETQYF. The CDR3 region has the DNA TGCGCCAGCAGCCAAGAGGAGCGGGGGGTCCAAGAGACCCAGTACTTC.

The J gene is TRBJ1-4, the V gene TRBV7-2, with D possibly being TRBD1 (6 bases). The germline V and J ends were trimmed by 0 bases and 9 bases, with 14 bases remaining between them. The CDR3 spans 15 residues. Germline V gene data show CDR1 as SGHTA and CDR2 as FQGNSA. The CDR3 bases are TGTGCCAGCAGCTTAGCGGGGGGGGCCGAGAAAAAACTGTTTTTT. Amino acids: CASSLAGGAEKKLFF.

The DNA of the CDR3 is TGCGCCAGCAGCCAGGCCACCCCCTACGAGCAGTACTTC. Protein sequence: CASSQATPYEQYF. This chain links TRBV5-1 with TRBJ2-7; D is unresolved. This CDR3 has 13 residues. V was cut by 4 bases and J by 2 bases, with 10 bases left in between. CDR1 is SGHRS and CDR2 is YFSETQ in the germline V gene.

Only a few counts were recorded for this clonotype. The chain has TRBV6-1 and TRBJ2-1; 8 bases line up with TRBD1. Germline trimming cut 5 bases from V and 4 bases from J; bases unmatched to any gene: 7. Germline V gene sequence: CDR1 MNHNS, CDR2 SASEGT. The CDR3 extends over 15 amino acids. CDR3 residues: CASSNIGQGYNEQFF. The CDR3 DNA reads TGTGCCAGCAGTAATATAGGACAGGGTTACAATGAGCAGTTCTTC.

V and J are TRBV12-3 or TRBV12-4 and TRBJ2-1, with D hard to call. This CDR3 contains 13 residues. Trimming shortened V by 3 bases and J by 6 bases, and 9 bases separated the two germline ends. In DNA form, the CDR3 reads TGTGCCAGCAGTTTGTCCAGGTTCAATGAGCAGTTCTTC. Translation gives CASSLSRFNEQFF.